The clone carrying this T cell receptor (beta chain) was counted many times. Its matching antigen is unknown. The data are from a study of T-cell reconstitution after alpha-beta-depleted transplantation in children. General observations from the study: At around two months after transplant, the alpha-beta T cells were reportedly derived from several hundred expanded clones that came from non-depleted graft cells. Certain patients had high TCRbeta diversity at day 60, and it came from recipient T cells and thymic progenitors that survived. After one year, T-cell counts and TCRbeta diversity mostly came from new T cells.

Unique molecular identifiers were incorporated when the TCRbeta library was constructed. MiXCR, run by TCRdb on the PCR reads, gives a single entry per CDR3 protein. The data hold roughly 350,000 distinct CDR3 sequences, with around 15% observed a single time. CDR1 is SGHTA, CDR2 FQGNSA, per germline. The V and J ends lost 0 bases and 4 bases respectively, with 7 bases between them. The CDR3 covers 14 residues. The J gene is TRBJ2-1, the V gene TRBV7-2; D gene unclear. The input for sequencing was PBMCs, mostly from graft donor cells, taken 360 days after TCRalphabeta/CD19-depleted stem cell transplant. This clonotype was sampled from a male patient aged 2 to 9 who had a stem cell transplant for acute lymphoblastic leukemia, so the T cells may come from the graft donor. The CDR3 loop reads CASSLASRYNEQFF. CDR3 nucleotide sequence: TGTGCCAGCAGCTTAGCGTCGCGGTACAATGAGCAGTTCTTC.